This TCR beta chain was captured in a study of CD8+CD57+ T cells in acquired aplastic anemia. Study overall: Healthy CD8+ samples averaged around 11 million reads.

Comments on this clonotype: The antigen is undetermined.

TCR beta VDJ and CDR3 profiles were obtained from a genomic DNA template. TCRdb analysed the reads with MiXCR anew, one entry per CDR3 protein. The table has about 64,000 distinct CDR3 sequences, roughly 58% seen once. Whole-study findings and limits: Patients and controls were not found to differ significantly in CD8+ Simpson's diversity.

This CDR3 has 11 amino acids. Deletions cut 3 bases from V and 0 bases from J, with 3 bases between. Looked up from germline, CDR1 is DFQATT and CDR2 is SNEGSKA (reference sequence). This receptor was taken from a human donor in good health, serving as a control. The chain recombines TRBV20-1 with TRBJ2-7; D remains unclear. The sequenced sample consisted of sorted CD4+, CD8+, or CD8+CD57+ T cells (not recorded which) from PBMCs. This CDR3 reads CSASGSYEQYF. DNA of the CDR3: TGCAGTGCTAGCGGCTCCTACGAGCAGTACTTC.